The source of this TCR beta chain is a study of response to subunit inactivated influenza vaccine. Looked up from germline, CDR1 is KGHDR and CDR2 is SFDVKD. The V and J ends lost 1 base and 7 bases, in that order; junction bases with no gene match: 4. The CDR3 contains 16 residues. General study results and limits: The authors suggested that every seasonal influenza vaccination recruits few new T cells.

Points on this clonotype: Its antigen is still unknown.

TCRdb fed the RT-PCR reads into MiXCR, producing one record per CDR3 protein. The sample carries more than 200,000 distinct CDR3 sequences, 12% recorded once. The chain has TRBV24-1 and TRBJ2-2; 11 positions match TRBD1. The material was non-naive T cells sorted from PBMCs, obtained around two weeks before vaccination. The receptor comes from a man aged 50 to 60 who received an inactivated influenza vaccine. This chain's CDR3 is CATSDFRDRGDGELFF. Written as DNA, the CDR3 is TGTGCCACCAGTGATTTTCGGGACAGGGGGGACGGGGAGCTGTTTTTT.